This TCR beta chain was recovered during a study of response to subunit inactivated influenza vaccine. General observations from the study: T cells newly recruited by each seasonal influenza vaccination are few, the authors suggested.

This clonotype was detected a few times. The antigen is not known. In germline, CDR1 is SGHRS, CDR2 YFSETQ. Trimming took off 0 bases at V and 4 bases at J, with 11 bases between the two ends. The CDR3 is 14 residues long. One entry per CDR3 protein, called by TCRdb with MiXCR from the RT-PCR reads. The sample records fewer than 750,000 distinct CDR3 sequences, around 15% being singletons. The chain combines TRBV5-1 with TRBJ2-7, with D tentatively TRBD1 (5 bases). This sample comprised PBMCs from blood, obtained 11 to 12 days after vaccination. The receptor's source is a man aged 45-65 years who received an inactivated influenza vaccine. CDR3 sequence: CASSLDPQGYEQYF. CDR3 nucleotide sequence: TGCGCCAGCAGCTTGGACCCTCAGGGTTACGAGCAGTACTTC.